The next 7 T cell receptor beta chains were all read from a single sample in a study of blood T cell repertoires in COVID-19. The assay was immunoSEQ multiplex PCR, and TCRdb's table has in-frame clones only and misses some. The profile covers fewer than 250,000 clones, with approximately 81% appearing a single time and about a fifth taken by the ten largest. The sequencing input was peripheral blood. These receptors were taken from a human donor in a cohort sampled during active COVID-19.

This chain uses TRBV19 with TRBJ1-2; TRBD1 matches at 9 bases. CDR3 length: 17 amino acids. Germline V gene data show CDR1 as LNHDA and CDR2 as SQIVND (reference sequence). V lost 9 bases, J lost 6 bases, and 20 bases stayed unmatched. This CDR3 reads CASRDPGQGFYGNGYTF. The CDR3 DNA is TGTGCCAGCAGAGACCCCGGACAGGGGTTTTATGGTAATGGCTACACCTTC.

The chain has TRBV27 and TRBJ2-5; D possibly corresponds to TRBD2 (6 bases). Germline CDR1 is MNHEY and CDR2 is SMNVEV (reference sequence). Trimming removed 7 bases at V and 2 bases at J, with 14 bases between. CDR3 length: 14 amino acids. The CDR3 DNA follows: TGTGCCAGCAAGGAAGAGGGGAGGCAAGAGACCCAGTACTTC. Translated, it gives CASKEEGRQETQYF.

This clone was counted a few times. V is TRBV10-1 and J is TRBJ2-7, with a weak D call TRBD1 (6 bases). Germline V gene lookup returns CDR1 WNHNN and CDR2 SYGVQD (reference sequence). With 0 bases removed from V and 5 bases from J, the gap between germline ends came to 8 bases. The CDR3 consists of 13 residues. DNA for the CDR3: TGCGCCAGCAGTGAGTCGTCAGGGGACGAGCAGTACGTC. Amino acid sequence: CASSESSGDEQYV.

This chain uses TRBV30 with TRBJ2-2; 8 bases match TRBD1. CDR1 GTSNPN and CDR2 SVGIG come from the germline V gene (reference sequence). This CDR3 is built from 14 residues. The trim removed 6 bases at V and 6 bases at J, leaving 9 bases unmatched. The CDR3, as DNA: TGTGCCTGCCTAAACAGGGGGGAGTCCGGGGAGCTGTTTTTT. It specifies CACLNRGESGELFF.

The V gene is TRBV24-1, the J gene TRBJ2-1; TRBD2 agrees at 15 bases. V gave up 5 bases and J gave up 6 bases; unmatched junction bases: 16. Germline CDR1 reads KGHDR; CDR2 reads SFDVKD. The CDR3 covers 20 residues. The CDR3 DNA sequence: TGTGCCACCAGTGCTCCGGGACTAGCGGGGGGAAAGTCTCCTAGCAATGAGCAGTTCTTC. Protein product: CATSAPGLAGGKSPSNEQFF.

The CDR3 DNA is TGTGCCTCGGATAACCGGGATTCGAATTCACCCCTCCACTTT. The encoded protein is CASDNRDSNSPLHF. The J gene is TRBJ1-6, the V gene TRBV30; D uncertain. The CDR3 has 14 amino acids. V lost 7 bases to trimming and J lost 7 bases, with 17 bases between them. Per germline, CDR1 GTSNPN and CDR2 SVGIG (reference sequence).

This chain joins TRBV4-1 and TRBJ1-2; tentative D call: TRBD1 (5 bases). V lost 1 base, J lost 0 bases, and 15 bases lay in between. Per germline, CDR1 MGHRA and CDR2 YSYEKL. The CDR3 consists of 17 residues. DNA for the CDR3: TGCGCCAGCAGCCAAGGACAGTCGGAACCTTCTAACTATGGCTACACCTTC. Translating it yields CASSQGQSEPSNYGYTF.